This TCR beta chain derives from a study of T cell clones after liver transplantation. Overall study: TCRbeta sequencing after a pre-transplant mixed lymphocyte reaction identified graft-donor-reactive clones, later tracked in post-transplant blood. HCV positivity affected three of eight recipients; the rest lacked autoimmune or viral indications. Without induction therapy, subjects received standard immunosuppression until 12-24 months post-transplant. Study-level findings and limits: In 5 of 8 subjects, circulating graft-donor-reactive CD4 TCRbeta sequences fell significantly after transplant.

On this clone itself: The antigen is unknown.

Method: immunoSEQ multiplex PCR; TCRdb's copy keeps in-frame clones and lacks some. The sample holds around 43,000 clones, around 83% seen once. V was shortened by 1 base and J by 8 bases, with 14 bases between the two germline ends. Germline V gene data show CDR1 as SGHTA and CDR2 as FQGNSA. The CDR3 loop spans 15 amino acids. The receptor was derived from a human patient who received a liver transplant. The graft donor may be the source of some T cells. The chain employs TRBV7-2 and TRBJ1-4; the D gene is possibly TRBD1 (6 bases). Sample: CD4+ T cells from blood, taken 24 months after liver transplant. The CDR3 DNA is TGTGCCAGCAGCTTAGTGGGCAGGGGAGGCGAAAAACTGTTTTTT. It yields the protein CASSLVGRGGEKLFF.